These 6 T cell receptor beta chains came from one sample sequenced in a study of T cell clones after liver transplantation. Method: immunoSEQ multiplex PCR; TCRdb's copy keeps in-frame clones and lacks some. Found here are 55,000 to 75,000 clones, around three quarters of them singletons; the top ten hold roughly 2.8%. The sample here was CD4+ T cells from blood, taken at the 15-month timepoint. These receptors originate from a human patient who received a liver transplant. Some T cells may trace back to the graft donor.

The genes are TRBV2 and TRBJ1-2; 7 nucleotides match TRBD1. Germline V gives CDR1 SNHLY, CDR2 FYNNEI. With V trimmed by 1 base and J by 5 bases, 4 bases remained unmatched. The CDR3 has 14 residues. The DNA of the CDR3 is TGTGCCAGCAGTGAAGGGACAGGCCAGTATGGCTACACCTTC. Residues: CASSEGTGQYGYTF.

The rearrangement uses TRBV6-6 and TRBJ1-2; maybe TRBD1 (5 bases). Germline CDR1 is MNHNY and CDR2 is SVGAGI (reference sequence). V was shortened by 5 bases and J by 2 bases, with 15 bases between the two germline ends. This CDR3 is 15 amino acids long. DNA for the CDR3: TGTGCCAGCAGTAGATCGACAGCTCTAAACTATGGCTACACCTTC. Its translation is CASSRSTALNYGYTF.

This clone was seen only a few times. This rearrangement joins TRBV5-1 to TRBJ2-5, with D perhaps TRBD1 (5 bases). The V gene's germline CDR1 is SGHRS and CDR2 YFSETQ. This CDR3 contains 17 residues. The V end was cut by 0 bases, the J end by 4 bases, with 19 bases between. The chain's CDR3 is CASSLGGGRFTLETQYF. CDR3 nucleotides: TGCGCCAGCAGCTTGGGGGGCGGTCGATTCACCTTAGAGACCCAGTACTTC.

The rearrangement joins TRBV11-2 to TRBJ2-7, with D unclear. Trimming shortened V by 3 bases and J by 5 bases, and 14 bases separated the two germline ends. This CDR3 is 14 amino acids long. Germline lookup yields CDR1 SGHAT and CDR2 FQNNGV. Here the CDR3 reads CASSFDLGLHEQYF. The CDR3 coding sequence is TGTGCCAGCAGCTTCGATCTCGGGCTCCACGAGCAGTACTTC.

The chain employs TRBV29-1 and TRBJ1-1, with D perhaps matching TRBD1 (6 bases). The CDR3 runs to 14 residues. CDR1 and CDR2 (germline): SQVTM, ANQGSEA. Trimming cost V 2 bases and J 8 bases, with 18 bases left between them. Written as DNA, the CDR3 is TGCAGCGTTGAAAAGGAAGCGGGACACGCAGAAGCTTTCTTT. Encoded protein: CSVEKEAGHAEAFF.

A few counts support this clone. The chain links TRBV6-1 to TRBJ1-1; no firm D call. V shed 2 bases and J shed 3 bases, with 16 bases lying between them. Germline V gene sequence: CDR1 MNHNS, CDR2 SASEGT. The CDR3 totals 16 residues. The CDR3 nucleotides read TGTGCCAGCAGTGAATTCCGACTCGGAACAGACACTGAAGCTTTCTTT. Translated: CASSEFRLGTDTEAFF.